The entry below describes one T cell receptor (beta chain). The antigen is unknown. Trimming removed 1 base at V and 4 bases at J, with 10 bases between. The V gene's germline CDR1 is SNHLY and CDR2 FYNNEI. This CDR3 region has 15 residues. The data were taken from a study of CD8+ T cells in alopecia areata. Extracted RNA was reverse transcribed, and the resulting cDNA served as sequencing template. Using immunoSEQ multiplex PCR, the repertoire was profiled, and TCRdb retains in-frame clones only, with some absent. This repertoire shows roughly 220,000 clones, 66% found once; its top ten account for 1.2%. Noted treatment: oral pan-JAK inhibitor, 5-10 mg twice daily. Whole-study findings and limits: Affected lesional scalp, above all in alopecia totalis/universalis, was more clonal than normal scalp.

The chain has TRBV2 and TRBJ2-2; D is ambiguous. This specimen was CD4+ T cells sorted from blood, taken between weeks 44 and 45, from a patient treated with tofacitinib. This receptor was identified in a human donor with alopecia areata. Here the CDR3 reads CASSEVGLGTGELFF. The DNA of the CDR3 is TGTGCCAGCAGTGAAGTAGGTTTGGGCACCGGGGAGCTGTTTTTT.